The present T cell receptor beta chain was sequenced within a study of PD-1 blockade in classical Hodgkin lymphoma. V was shortened by 0 bases and J by 7 bases, with 22 bases between the two germline ends. Germline V gene lookup returns CDR1 MNHEY and CDR2 SMNVEV (reference sequence). The CDR3 covers 17 residues. General study points: Whereas CD4+ TCR diversity had risen significantly by C4D1, CD8+ TCR diversity had not. Reported findings placed baseline TCR diversity lower in newly diagnosed patients (compared with healthy donors). Causes of the repertoire differences remain undefined, possibly disease activity or prior therapy.

The repertoire was sequenced with immunoSEQ multiplex PCR; TCRdb's copy has only in-frame clones and lacks some. The sample lists under 95,000 clones; about 92% were seen once. Concerning this clone itself: Its antigen is undetermined.

Every patient was affected by relapse after autologous stem cell transplantation, while exposure to brentuximab vedotin was not uniform. The chain links TRBV27 to TRBJ2-7, with D maybe TRBD2 (6 bases). This specimen consisted of peripheral blood mononuclear cells (PBMCs), obtained at baseline. This TCR derives from a human donor with classical Hodgkin lymphoma. The CDR3 coding sequence is TGTGCCAGCAGTTTATCGATGTTAGGAGGGGCCCTCGGGGAGCAGTACTTC. Its translation: CASSLSMLGGALGEQYF.